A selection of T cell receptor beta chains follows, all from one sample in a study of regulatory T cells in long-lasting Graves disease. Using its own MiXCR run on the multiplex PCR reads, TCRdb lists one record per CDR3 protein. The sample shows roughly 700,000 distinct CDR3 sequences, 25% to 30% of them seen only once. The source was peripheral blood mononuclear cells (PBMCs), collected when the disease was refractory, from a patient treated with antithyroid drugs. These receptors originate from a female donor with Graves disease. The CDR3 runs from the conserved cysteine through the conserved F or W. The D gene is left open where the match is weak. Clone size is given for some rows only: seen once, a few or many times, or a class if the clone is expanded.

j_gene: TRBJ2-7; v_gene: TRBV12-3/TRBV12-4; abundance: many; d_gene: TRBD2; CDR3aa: CASSLDPGLAGFGSNEQYF; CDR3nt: TGTGCCAGCAGTTTAGATCCGGGACTAGCGGGATTCGGGAGCAACGAGCAGTACTTC
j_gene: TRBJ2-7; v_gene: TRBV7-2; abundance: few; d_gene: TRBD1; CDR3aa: CASSFGDRGFYEQYF; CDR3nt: TGTGCCAGCAGCTTCGGGGACAGGGGCTTCTACGAGCAGTACTTC
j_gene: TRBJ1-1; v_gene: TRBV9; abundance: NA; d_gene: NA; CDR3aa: CASSVDGGDTEAFF; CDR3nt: TGTGCCAGCAGCGTCGACGGAGGGGACACTGAAGCTTTCTTT
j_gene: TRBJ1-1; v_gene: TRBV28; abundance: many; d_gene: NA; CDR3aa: CASSLFPTVGAFF; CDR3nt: TGTGCCAGCAGTTTATTCCCTACGGTTGGGGCTTTCTTT
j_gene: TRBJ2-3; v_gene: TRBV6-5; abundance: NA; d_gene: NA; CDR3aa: CASSYTSTDTQYF; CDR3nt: TGTGCCAGCAGTTATACTAGCACAGATACGCAGTATTTT
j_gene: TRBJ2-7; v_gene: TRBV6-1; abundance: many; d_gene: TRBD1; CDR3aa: CASSESGQGRTYEQYF; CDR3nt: TGTGCCAGCAGTGAAAGTGGACAGGGTAGAACCTACGAGCAGTACTTC
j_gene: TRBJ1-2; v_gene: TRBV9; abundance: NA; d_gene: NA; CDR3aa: CASSVDGWYGYTF; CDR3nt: TGTGCCAGCAGCGTGGATGGGTGGTACGGCTACACCTTC
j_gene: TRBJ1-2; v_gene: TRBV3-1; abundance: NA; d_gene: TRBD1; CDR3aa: CASSNIAGGSGYTF; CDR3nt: TGTGCCAGCAGCAATATTGCAGGGGGCAGCGGCTACACCTTC
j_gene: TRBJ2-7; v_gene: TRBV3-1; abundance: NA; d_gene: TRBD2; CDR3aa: CASSQAGGPEEQYF; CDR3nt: TGTGCCAGCAGCCAGGCGGGAGGGCCGGAGGAGCAGTACTTC
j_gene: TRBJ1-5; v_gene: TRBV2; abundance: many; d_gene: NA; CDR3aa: CASSLQRYSNQPQHF; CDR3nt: TGTGCCAGCAGTTTACAGCGCTATAGCAATCAGCCCCAGCATTTT
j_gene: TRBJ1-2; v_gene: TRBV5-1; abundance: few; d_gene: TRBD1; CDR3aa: CASSLSAAQGNGYTF; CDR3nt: TGCGCCAGCAGCTTGTCGGCTGCACAGGGGAATGGCTACACCTTC
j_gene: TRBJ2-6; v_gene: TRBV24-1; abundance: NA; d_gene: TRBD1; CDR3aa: CATSAYPDRAGANVLTF; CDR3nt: TGTGCCACCAGTGCTTATCCCGACAGGGCTGGGGCCAACGTCCTGACTTTC
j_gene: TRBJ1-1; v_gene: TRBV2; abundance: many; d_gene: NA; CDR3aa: CASSFLQSWTNTEAFF; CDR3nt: TGTGCCAGCAGTTTTCTACAAAGTTGGACGAACACTGAAGCTTTCTTT
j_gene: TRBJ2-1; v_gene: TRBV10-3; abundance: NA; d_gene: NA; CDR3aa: CAIAERRGNEQFF; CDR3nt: TGTGCCATCGCCGAACGCAGGGGAAATGAGCAGTTCTTC
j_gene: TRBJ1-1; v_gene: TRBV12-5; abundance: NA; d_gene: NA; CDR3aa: CASGLAVAWNTEAFF; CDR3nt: TGTGCTAGTGGTTTGGCCGTGGCTTGGAACACTGAAGCTTTCTTT
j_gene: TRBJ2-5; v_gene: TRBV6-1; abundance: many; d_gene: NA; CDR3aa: CASRWGQETQYF; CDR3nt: TGTGCCAGCCGGTGGGGACAAGAGACCCAGTACTTC
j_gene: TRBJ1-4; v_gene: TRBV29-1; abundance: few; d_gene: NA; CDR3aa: CSVPGAAEKLFF; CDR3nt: TGCAGCGTACCGGGCGCCGCTGAAAAACTGTTTTTT
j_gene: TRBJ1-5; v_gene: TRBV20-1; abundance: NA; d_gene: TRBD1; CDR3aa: CSANSRTGNQPQHF; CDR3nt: TGCAGTGCCAACTCCCGGACAGGGAATCAGCCCCAGCATTTT
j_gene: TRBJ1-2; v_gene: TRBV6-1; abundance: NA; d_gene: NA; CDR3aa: CASSPGAYYGYTF; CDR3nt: TGTGCCAGCAGCCCCGGGGCCTACTATGGCTACACCTTC
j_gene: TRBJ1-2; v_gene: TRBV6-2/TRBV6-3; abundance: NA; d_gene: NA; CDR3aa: CASSVGGDDYGYTF; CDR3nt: TGTGCCAGCAGCGTAGGAGGAGACGACTATGGCTACACCTTC
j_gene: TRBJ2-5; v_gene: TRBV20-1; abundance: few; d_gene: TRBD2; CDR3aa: CSARDNGLAGQETQYF; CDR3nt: TGCAGTGCTAGAGATAACGGGCTAGCGGGCCAAGAGACCCAGTACTTC
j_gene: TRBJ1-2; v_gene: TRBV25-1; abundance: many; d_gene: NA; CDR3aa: CASSEWRKNYGYTF; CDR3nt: TGTGCCAGCAGTGAATGGAGGAAGAACTATGGCTACACCTTC
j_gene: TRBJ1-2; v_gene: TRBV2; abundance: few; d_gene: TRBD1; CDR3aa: CASSGAGGGHGYTF; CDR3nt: TGTGCCAGCAGTGGGGCAGGGGGCGGTCACGGCTACACCTTC
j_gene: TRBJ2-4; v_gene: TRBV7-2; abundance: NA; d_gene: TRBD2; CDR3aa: CASSLSGRATIQYF; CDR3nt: TGTGCCAGCAGCCTTAGCGGGAGGGCCACCATTCAGTACTTC
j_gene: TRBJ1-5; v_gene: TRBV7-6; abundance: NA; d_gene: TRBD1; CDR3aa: CASSFRDRVLGQPQHF; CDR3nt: TGTGCCAGCAGCTTCCGGGACAGGGTCTTAGGTCAGCCCCAGCATTTT
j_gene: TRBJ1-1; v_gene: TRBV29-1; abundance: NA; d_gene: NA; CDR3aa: CSVEEVSEGLMHTEAFF; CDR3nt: TGCAGCGTTGAAGAGGTCTCAGAGGGGCTTATGCACACTGAAGCTTTCTTT
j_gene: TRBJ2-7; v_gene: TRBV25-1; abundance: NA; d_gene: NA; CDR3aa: CASSPFGGSSYEQYF; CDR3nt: TGTGCCAGCAGTCCTTTCGGGGGAAGCTCCTACGAGCAGTACTTC
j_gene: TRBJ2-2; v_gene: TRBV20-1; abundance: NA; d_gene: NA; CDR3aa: CSARYRDTGELFF; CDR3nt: TGCAGTGCTAGATACAGGGACACCGGGGAGCTGTTTTTT
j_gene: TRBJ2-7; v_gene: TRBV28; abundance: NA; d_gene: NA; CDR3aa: CASKRTTGGRPYEQYF; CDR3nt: TGTGCCAGCAAAAGAACGACAGGAGGTCGTCCCTACGAGCAGTACTTC
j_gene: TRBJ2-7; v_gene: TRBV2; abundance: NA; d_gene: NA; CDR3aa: CASMTTCEQYF; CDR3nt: TGTGCCAGCATGACGACATGCGAGCAGTACTTC
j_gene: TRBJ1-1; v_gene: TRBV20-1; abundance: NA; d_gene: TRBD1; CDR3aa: CSASGTGTGGSGTEAFF; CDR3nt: TGCAGTGCTAGTGGGACCGGGACAGGGGGCTCGGGCACTGAAGCTTTCTTT
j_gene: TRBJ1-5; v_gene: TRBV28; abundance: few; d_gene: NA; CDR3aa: CASSLGRLQPQHF; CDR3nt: TGTGCCAGCAGTTTAGGTAGGTTGCAGCCCCAGCATTTT
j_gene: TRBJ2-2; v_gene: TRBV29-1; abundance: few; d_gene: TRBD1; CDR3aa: CSVVGTGAHLNTGELFF; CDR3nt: TGCAGCGTTGTAGGGACAGGAGCCCATTTGAACACCGGGGAGCTGTTTTTT
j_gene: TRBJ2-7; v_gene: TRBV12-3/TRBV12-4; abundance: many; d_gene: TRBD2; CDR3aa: CASSLLAGDYEQYF; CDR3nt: TGTGCCAGCAGTTTGCTAGCGGGAGACTACGAGCAGTACTTC
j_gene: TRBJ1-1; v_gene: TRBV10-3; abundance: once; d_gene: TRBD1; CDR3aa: CAIRGTDMNTEAFF; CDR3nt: TGTGCCATCAGGGGGACAGATATGAACACTGAAGCTTTCTTT
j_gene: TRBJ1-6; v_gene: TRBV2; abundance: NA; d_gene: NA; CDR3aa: CASSEGGRGRSYNSPLHF; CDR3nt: TGTGCCAGCAGTGAAGGTGGCAGGGGAAGGTCCTATAATTCACCCCTCCACTTT
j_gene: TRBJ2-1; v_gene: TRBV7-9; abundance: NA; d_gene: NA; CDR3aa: CASSLTYRRQSDNEQFF; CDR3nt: TGTGCCAGCAGCCTCACTTACCGACGACAAAGCGACAATGAGCAGTTCTTC
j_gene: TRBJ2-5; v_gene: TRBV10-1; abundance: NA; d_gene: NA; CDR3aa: CASLRGPQETQYF; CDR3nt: TGCGCCAGCTTGCGGGGGCCCCAAGAGACCCAGTACTTC
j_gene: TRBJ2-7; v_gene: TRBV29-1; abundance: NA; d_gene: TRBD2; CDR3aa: CSVGALAVPVEQYF; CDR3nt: TGCAGCGTTGGAGCACTAGCGGTCCCGGTCGAGCAGTACTTC
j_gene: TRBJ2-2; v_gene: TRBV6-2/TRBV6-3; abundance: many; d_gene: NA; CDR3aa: CASSYIPSNTGELFF; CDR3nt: TGTGCCAGCAGTTACATACCCTCGAACACCGGGGAGCTGTTTTTT
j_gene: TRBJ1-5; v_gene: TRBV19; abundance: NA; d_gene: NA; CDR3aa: CATNLGELGNQPQHF; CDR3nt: TGTGCCACAAATCTGGGGGAGCTGGGCAATCAGCCCCAGCATTTT
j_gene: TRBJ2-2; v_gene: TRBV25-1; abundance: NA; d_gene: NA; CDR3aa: CASSEVGSHGELFF; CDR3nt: TGTGCCAGCAGTGAAGTAGGGAGTCACGGGGAGCTGTTTTTT
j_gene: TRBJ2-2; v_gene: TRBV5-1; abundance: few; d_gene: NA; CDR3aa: CASNKNQNTGELFF; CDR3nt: TGCGCCAGCAACAAAAACCAGAACACCGGGGAGCTGTTTTTT
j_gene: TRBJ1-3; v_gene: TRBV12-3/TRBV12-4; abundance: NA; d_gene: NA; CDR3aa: CASSFYRSSGNTIYF; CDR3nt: TGTGCCAGCAGTTTCTACAGGAGTTCTGGAAACACCATATATTTT
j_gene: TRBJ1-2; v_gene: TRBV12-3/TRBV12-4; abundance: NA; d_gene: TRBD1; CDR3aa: CASTEGQGRARGGYTF; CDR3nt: TGTGCCAGCACCGAGGGACAGGGCCGCGCCCGGGGTGGCTACACCTTC
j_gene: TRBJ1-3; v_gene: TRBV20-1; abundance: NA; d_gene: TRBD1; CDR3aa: CSASFRTGGSGNTIYF; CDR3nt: TGCAGTGCTAGTTTCCGGACAGGGGGCTCTGGAAACACCATATATTTT